The following is a TCR beta chain sequence with its context. In this sample, this clonotype turned up many times. Which antigen it targets is not known. No base quality information exists; no much larger clone differs at one position. The sample belongs to a study of esophageal squamous cell carcinoma under preoperative chemotherapy (dated by TCRdb to 2016 to 2019). About the study as a whole: In the study, TCR repertoires were profiled in both peripheral blood T cells and tumor-infiltrating lymphocytes. The study assessed how paclitaxel-nedaplatin chemotherapy affected T-cell receptor repertoires in patients with esophageal squamous cell carcinoma. The cohort comprised four to six patients with primary esophageal squamous cell carcinoma. Repertoires from samples taken before paclitaxel-nedaplatin therapy were compared with repertoires from samples taken after paclitaxel-nedaplatin therapy. Findings and caveats that apply to the study as a whole: Immediate and substantial changes in clonotype frequency were induced by paclitaxel-nedaplatin therapy, and contraction rather than amplification was more likely to be observed among abundant clones. A significant increase in TCR diversity was observed in peripheral T cells after chemotherapy, whereas no such increase was observed in tumor-infiltrating lymphocytes. The cohort was small, with only 4 to 6 patients with esophageal squamous cell carcinoma analyzed. Post-treatment tumor-infiltrating lymphocytes appeared partly derived from peripheral T cells migrating into the tumor, not solely from local clonal changes.

The time point label of this sample denotes: after preoperative PTX-NDP chemotherapy. Paclitaxel-nedaplatin was administered to patients as preoperative chemotherapy before surgery. Receptor amplification or capture employed PCR. Sequenced on a HiSeq X Ten. High-throughput sequencing was used to characterize TCR repertoires. Through fastp at Q25 and MiXCR, TCRdb rebuilt clones from the public reads, retaining in-frame beta chains. When rows share a CDR3 protein, they turn into one entry using the most common DNA and genes. Counted in this sample were roughly 30,000 distinct CDR3 sequences; approximately 55% of them appeared once. The ten most abundant clones make up approximately 25% of the sample. The CDR3, cysteine through phenylalanine, is 13 amino acids long. CDR3 DNA is the only sequence kept; it has 39 bases, read in frame from the first base.

The clonotype was recovered from a human donor with esophageal squamous cell carcinoma. The donor label of this sample is uncertain. The rearranged segments are TRBV12-3 or TRBV12-4 and TRBJ2-5; no D gene is confidently identified. The J call may be faulty, since TRBJ2-7 better matches the DNA end. The sample was taken from a patient given preoperative chemotherapy. The nucleotide sequence reads TGTGCCAGCAGTTGGTCGCCTTTGTCCGAGCAGTACTTC. This sequence encodes CASSWSPLSEQYF.